The 30 T cell receptor beta chains below come from one sample, sequenced in a study of sequential checkpoint blockade in melanoma. The data were produced by immunoSEQ multiplex PCR, yet TCRdb's version contains in-frame clones alone and is incomplete. Here the sample spans 250 to 300 clones, 20% to 25% being singletons. Indicated treatment: randomized to nivolumab then ipilimumab (arm A) or the reverse (arm B). The material sequenced was tumor tissue (inferred from file names), taken from a patient given nivolumab and ipilimumab in sequence. The receptors derive from a human donor with melanoma.

By its share, this clone is hyperexpanded. V and J are TRBV19 and TRBJ1-2; D not certain. Germline assignment: CDR1 LNHDA and CDR2 SQIVND (reference sequence). CDR3 length equals 12 residues. The V gene lost 10 bases and the J gene lost 11 bases, with 20 bases spanning the gap. CDR3 in amino acids: CATRHGPGGYTF. The CDR3 nucleotides read TGTGCCACCAGACACGGACCCGGTGGGTACACCTTC.

In this sample, this clone is hyperexpanded (1% or more). The genes are TRBV15 and TRBJ1-1, with TRBD1 as a possible D gene (6 bases). V was trimmed by 4 bases and J by 1 base, leaving 22 bases between them. Germline V lookup: CDR1 LNHNV, CDR2 YYDKDF (reference sequence). The CDR3 is 18 amino acids. CDR3 sequence reads: CATSNPSGVGLQNTEAFF. CDR3 nucleotides: TGTGCCACCAGCAACCCCTCAGGGGTGGGCCTTCAGAACACTGAAGCTTTCTTT.

This clone is labeled large. The V call is TRBV11-3, the J call TRBJ1-6; 7 bases map to TRBD1. Trimming took 3 bases from V and 3 from J; bases not matched to a gene: 2. This CDR3 comprises 15 residues. Germline values: CDR1 SGHNT, CDR2 YENEEA. The CDR3 DNA reads as TGTGCCAGCAGCTTGACAGGGAACTATAATTCACCCCTCCACTTT. Protein sequence: CASSLTGNYNSPLHF.

This clone is judged medium-sized. V gene TRBV9 combines with J gene TRBJ2-3; D is ambiguous. CDR1 and CDR2 (germline): SGDLS, YYNGEE. The length of the CDR3 is 12 residues. V lost 2 bases, J lost 6 bases, and 7 bases lay in between. The DNA for the CDR3 is TGTGCCAGCAGCGTCTCTGTGGATACGCAGTATTTT. Protein product: CASSVSVDTQYF.

This clone was recorded a few times. The chain couples TRBV29-1 to TRBJ1-2; a possible D gene is TRBD1 (5 bases). Looked up from germline, CDR1 is SQVTM and CDR2 is ANQGSEA. V gave up 3 bases and J gave up 2 bases, with 13 bases separating them. The CDR3 spans 14 residues. Written as DNA, the CDR3 is TGCAGCGTTGAGGGGCAGGGCGGGAACTATGGCTACACCTTC. This gives the protein CSVEGQGGNYGYTF.

The chain has TRBV30 and TRBJ2-1; possible D gene TRBD1, 6 bases. CDR1 is GTSNPN and CDR2 is SVGIG in the germline V gene (reference sequence). V lost 1 base to trimming and J lost 9 bases, with 22 bases between them. The CDR3 is 16 residues long. CDR3 sequence (DNA): TGTGCCTGGAGTGGCCGGCCGAGACGGACAGTATCTGAGCAGTTCTTC. This codes for CAWSGRPRRTVSEQFF.

Only a few counts were recorded for this clone. V gene TRBV9 combines with J gene TRBJ2-3, with unresolved D. Trimming left V 0 bases short and J 0 bases short, with 11 bases between. The CDR3 spans 16 residues. CDR1 is SGDLS and CDR2 is YYNGEE in the germline V gene. Here the CDR3 DNA reads TGTGCCAGCAGCGTAGAGGGCTTTACTAGCACAGATACGCAGTATTTT. Amino acids: CASSVEGFTSTDTQYF.

The gene calls are TRBV19 and TRBJ2-5; D might be TRBD2 (5 bases). Trimming took 10 bases from V and 4 from J, leaving 10 bases between them. Germline CDR1 and CDR2: LNHDA and SQIVND (reference sequence). The CDR3 length is 11 residues. CDR3 sequence (DNA): TGTGCCACCCGAGGGATAGAGACCCAGTACTTC. Protein: CATRGIETQYF.

This clone ranks as hyperexpanded. The chain is built from TRBV23-1 and TRBJ1-1; D uncertain. TRBV23-1 is treated as an ORF (open reading frame) with a function not yet certain. Deletions cut 6 bases from V and 1 base from J, with 18 bases between. The CDR3 covers 16 residues. The CDR3 protein is CASSQDGRTPNTEAFF. CDR3 sequence (DNA): TGCGCCAGCAGCCAAGATGGCCGGACCCCGAACACTGAAGCTTTCTTT.

This rearrangement joins TRBV6-8 to TRBJ2-3; 7 bases are a match to TRBD2. Trimming at V came to 2 bases and at J to 5 bases, leaving 7 bases not matched to a gene. The CDR3 spans 15 residues. In germline, CDR1 is MNHGY, CDR2 SAAAGT. The CDR3 protein is CASSYGREARDTQYF. In DNA, the CDR3 is TGTGCCAGCAGTTACGGACGGGAGGCGAGAGATACGCAGTATTTT.

This chain joins TRBV6-8 and TRBJ1-1; no clear D gene. V lost 8 bases, J lost 0 bases, and 7 bases lay in between. Germline V lookup: CDR1 MNHGY, CDR2 SAAAGT. The CDR3 is 12 residues long. CDR3 region: CASQTMNTEAFF. The CDR3 DNA reads TGTGCCAGCCAAACCATGAACACTGAAGCTTTCTTT.

This clone was found a few times. The chain combines TRBV6-8 with TRBJ1-1, with D uncertain. The germline gives CDR1 MNHGY, CDR2 SAAAGT. The CDR3 has 13 amino acids. The V end lost 3 bases, the J end lost 2 bases, and 7 bases lay between the germline ends. In DNA, the CDR3 is TGTGCCAGCAGTTATGACGTTAACACTGAAGCTTTCTTT. Protein product: CASSYDVNTEAFF.

Only a few counts were recorded for this clone. The chain couples TRBV29-1 to TRBJ1-1; no clear D gene. In germline, CDR1 is SQVTM, CDR2 ANQGSEA. The V end lost 3 bases, the J end lost 4 bases, and 9 bases lay between the germline ends. This CDR3 has 12 residues. The CDR3 reads CSVEWASTEAFF. The DNA of the CDR3 is TGCAGCGTTGAGTGGGCCTCCACTGAAGCTTTCTTT.

V usage is TRBV15 and J usage is TRBJ1-5; D not resolved. V shed 1 base and J shed 4 bases, with 11 bases lying between them. The CDR3 extends over 15 amino acids. Looked up from germline, CDR1 is LNHNV and CDR2 is YYDKDF (reference sequence). CDR3 protein: CATSRATRGNQPQHF. CDR3 in DNA: TGTGCCACCAGCAGAGCCACCCGCGGGAATCAGCCCCAGCATTTT.

J is TRBJ2-4 and V is TRBV19, with 12 bases that match TRBD1. The trim removed 8 bases at V and 0 bases at J, leaving 17 bases unmatched. Germline assignment: CDR1 LNHDA and CDR2 SQIVND (reference sequence). CDR3 length: 20 amino acids. CDR3 DNA: TGTGCCAGTGCTTCTCGGGGGACAGGGGGCCATCGGGTAGCCAAAAACATTCAGTACTTC. Amino acids: CASASRGTGGHRVAKNIQYF.

The chain links TRBV18 to TRBJ1-3; TRBD1 matches at 9 bases. The ends lost 5 bases at V and 1 base at J; junction bases unmatched: 6. From germline, CDR1 is KGHSH and CDR2 LQKENI. The CDR3 covers 16 residues. CDR3 bases: TGTGCCAGCTCAGACCGGGACAGGGCATCTGGAAACACCATATATTTT. The encoded protein is CASSDRDRASGNTIYF.

The V and J genes are TRBV25-1 and TRBJ2-7, with 7 bases fitting TRBD1. The germline gives CDR1 MGHDK, CDR2 SYGVNS. The CDR3 runs 15 residues. Germline trimming cut 10 bases from V and 6 bases from J; bases unmatched to any gene: 18. As DNA, the CDR3 is TGTGCCACTCACCGCTCCGGAAAGGGGGCAAGCGAGCAGTACTTC. The encoded protein is CATHRSGKGASEQYF.

This chain joins TRBV5-1 and TRBJ1-6; D not certain. V was shortened by 0 bases and J by 8 bases, with 9 bases between the two germline ends. Germline V gene data show CDR1 as SGHRS and CDR2 as YFSETQ. This CDR3 is built from 14 residues. The CDR3 sequence is CASSLAGGYSPLHF. Here the CDR3 DNA reads TGCGCCAGCAGCTTGGCCGGCGGGTATTCACCCCTCCACTTT.

This clone qualifies as hyperexpanded. The J gene is TRBJ2-1, the V gene TRBV6-8; 16 bases fit TRBD2. Germline values: CDR1 MNHGY, CDR2 SAAAGT. V lost 2 bases and J lost 3; bases outside the gene matches: 7. The CDR3 totals 19 residues. The chain's CDR3 is CASSYRGLAGGALYNEQFF. The CDR3 DNA reads as TGTGCCAGCAGTTACCGGGGACTAGCGGGAGGGGCCCTCTACAATGAGCAGTTCTTC.

V is TRBV11-3 and J is TRBJ2-5, with 10 bases identical to TRBD1. Unmatched junction bases numbered 11, after V lost 5 bases and J lost 5 bases. CDR3 length: 16 amino acids. Per the germline V gene, CDR1 is SGHNT and CDR2 is YENEEA. The CDR3 DNA reads as TGTGCCAGCAGCCCACTGGGACAGGGGATCCGCGAGACCCAGTACTTC. Translation gives CASSPLGQGIRETQYF.

In its sample, this clone was seen a few times. The chain combines TRBV6-8 with TRBJ2-3; D may be TRBD1 or TRBD2 (6 bases each). Germline V gives CDR1 MNHGY, CDR2 SAAAGT. The length of the CDR3 is 16 residues. V was clipped by 5 bases and J by 3 bases, with 18 bases between them. CDR3 nucleotides: TGTGCCAGCAGTCAGAGCGCGGGGACAATGACAGATACGCAGTATTTT. Translated, it gives CASSQSAGTMTDTQYF.

The V call is TRBV2, the J call TRBJ1-6; 8 bases map to TRBD1. V lost 4 bases, J lost 7 bases, and 6 bases stayed unmatched. The length of the CDR3 is 15 residues. Germline CDR1 SNHLY, CDR2 FYNNEI. The CDR3 sequence: CASSGWTGRNSPLHF. In DNA form, the CDR3 reads TGTGCCAGCAGTGGATGGACAGGGAGGAATTCACCCCTCCACTTT.

This clone was seen just once. The chain joins TRBV18 to TRBJ2-7; D is ambiguous. In germline, CDR1 is KGHSH, CDR2 LQKENI. The ends were cut back, 6 bases at V and 4 bases at J, with 13 bases in the middle. The CDR3 has 13 amino acids. CDR3 in DNA: TGTGCCAGCTCCCGAGGAGATAGTTACGAGCAGTACTTC. Translating it yields CASSRGDSYEQYF.

This clone has a handful of counts. The chain is built from TRBV10-2 and TRBJ2-3; TRBD1 might be the D (6 bases). There are 13 residues in the CDR3. V dropped 6 bases and J dropped 3 bases, with 10 bases sitting between them. Germline CDR1 is WSHSY and CDR2 is SAAADI. CDR3 nucleotides: TGCGCCAGCAGCCGACAGGTTACAGATACGCAGTATTTT. Protein sequence: CASSRQVTDTQYF.

The chain is built from TRBV5-1 and TRBJ2-7; 8 bases map to TRBD2. V shed 3 bases and J 6 bases; nucleotides not matched to a gene: 8. Per the germline V gene, CDR1 is SGHRS and CDR2 is YFSETQ. CDR3 size: 14 residues. The CDR3 DNA is TGCGCCAGCAGCTCGGCGGGGGGATACAGCGAGCAGTACTTC. Its translation: CASSSAGGYSEQYF. Filled out from reference TRBV5-1 and TRBJ2-7, the complete variable domain reads KAGVTQTPRYLIKTRGQQVTLSCSPISGHRSVSWYQQTPGQGLQFLFEYFSETQRNKGNFPGRFSGRQFSNSRSEMNVSTLELGDSALYLCASSSAGGYSEQYFGPGTRLTVT.

This clone has only a few counts. The V gene is TRBV30, the J gene TRBJ2-5; D call uncertain. V was pared by 0 bases and J by 5 bases, with 7 bases between. CDR3 length equals 12 residues. CDR1 is GTSNPN, CDR2 SVGIG, per germline (reference sequence). The CDR3 sequence: CAWSVLLETQYF. CDR3 nucleotide sequence: TGTGCCTGGAGTGTACTCCTGGAGACCCAGTACTTC.

The rearrangement joins TRBV6-8 to TRBJ1-2, with no clear D. Germline CDR1 MNHGY, CDR2 SAAAGT. The V and J ends lost 4 bases and 1 base respectively, with 4 bases between them. This CDR3 comprises 12 residues. This chain's CDR3 is CASSLDNYGYTF. The DNA for the CDR3 is TGTGCCAGCAGTTTGGATAACTATGGCTACACCTTC.

This clone occurred a few times. The chain couples TRBV6-8 to TRBJ1-5, with 7 bases aligning to TRBD1. Germline CDR1 MNHGY, CDR2 SAAAGT. The trim removed 5 bases at V and 1 base at J, leaving 5 bases unmatched. The CDR3 has 15 residues. In nucleotides, the CDR3 is TGTGCCAGCAGTCCTACAGGGGCGAGCAATCAGCCCCAGCATTTT. Residues: CASSPTGASNQPQHF.

This clone was detected only a few times. The V call is TRBV9, the J call TRBJ2-3; D unclear. Germline CDR1 is SGDLS and CDR2 is YYNGEE. V lost 0 bases and J lost 0, with 8 bases in between. This CDR3 is built from 15 residues. In DNA, the CDR3 is TGTGCCAGCAGCGTAGGGGCTAGAAGCACAGATACGCAGTATTTT. Translated: CASSVGARSTDTQYF.

By sample share, this clone is medium-sized (0.01 to 0.1%). The chain employs TRBV11-3 and TRBJ2-7, with D maybe TRBD1 (6 bases). Trimming removed 2 bases from V and 3 bases from J, with 17 bases in between. Germline lookup yields CDR1 SGHNT and CDR2 YENEEA. There are 16 residues in the CDR3. Here the CDR3 DNA reads TGTGCCAGCAGCTTAACGTCTACCCAGGGGCGCTACGAGCAGTACTTC. This sequence encodes CASSLTSTQGRYEQYF.